This T cell receptor beta chain was observed in a study of T cells in Graves' hyperthyroidism and ophthalmopathy. Findings of the study overall: The model made its ophthalmopathy prediction, and onset followed a median 6.5 months later. Expanded thyroid clonotypes (above 0.001) were mostly also found in blood.

There were TCR beta CDR3 regions amplified from RNA transcripts. In the first-round RT-PCR of the TCR CDR3, the HTBI primer set was used. MiXCR was run by TCRdb on the multiplex PCR reads, yielding one entry per CDR3 protein. The sample lists roughly 500,000 distinct CDR3 sequences; roughly 50% were seen once. On this clonotype: Its antigen remains unknown.

The receptor's source is an adult woman with Graves' disease, either hyperthyroidism or ophthalmopathy (not recorded which). Sequencing was performed on peripheral blood or thyroid tissue (not recorded which).

CDR3 DNA: TGTGCCAGCAGTCCCGGGACCTCCGGGGAGCTGTTTTTT. This encodes CASSPGTSGELFF. This rearrangement joins TRBV6-4 to TRBJ2-2; either TRBD1 or TRBD2 may fit D (5 bases each). This CDR3 region has 13 residues. Germline-derived CDR1 and CDR2 are MRHNA and SNTAGT. Trimming took off 5 bases at V and 6 bases at J, with 10 bases between the two ends.